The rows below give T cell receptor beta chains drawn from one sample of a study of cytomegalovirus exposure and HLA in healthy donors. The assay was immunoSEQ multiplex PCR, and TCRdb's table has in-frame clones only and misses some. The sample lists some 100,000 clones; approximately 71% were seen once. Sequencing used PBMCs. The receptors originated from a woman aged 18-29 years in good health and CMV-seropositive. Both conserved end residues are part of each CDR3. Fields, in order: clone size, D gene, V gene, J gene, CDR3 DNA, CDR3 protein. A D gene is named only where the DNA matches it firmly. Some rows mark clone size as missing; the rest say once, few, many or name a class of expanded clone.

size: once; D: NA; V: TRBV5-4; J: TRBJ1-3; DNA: TGTGCCAGCAGCTTTGACAACCTCGGGGACACCATATATTTT; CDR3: CASSFDNLGDTIYF
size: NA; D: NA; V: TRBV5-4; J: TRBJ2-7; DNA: TGTGCCAGCAGCTCTCAGGACAGATACGAGCAGTACTTC; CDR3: CASSSQDRYEQYF
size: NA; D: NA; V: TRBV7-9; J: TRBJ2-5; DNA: TGTTCCAGCTCGGACGCAGGGGAGACCCAGTACTTC; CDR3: CSSSDAGETQYF
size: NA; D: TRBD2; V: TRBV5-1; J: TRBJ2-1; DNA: TGCGCCAGCAGCTTGGCGCGAGCGGGGGGGGGCAATGAGCAGTTCTTC; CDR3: CASSLARAGGGNEQFF
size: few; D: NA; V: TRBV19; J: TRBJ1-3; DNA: TGTGCCAGTAGTATGAGGGTGGCCGGAAACACCATATATTTT; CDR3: CASSMRVAGNTIYF
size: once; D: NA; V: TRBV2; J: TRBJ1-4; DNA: TGTGCCAGCAGTGAAGCTGGAGGAGTAGGGGGTGAAAAACTGTTTTTT; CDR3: CASSEAGGVGGEKLFF
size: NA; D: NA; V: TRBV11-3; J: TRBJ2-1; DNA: TGTGCCAGCAGCCGCGGTGACGATGAGCAGTTCTTC; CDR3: CASSRGDDEQFF
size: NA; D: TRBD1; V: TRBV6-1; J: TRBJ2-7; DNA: TGTGCCAGTCGCGACAGGGGGTCCTACGAGCAGTACTTC; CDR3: CASRDRGSYEQYF
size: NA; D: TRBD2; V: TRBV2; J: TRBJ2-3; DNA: TGTGCCAGCAGTCTCCTAGGACTAGCGGGATATTCAGATACGCAGTATTTT; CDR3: CASSLLGLAGYSDTQYF
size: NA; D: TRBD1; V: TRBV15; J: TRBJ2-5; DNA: TGTGCCACCAGCAGAGGACAGGGGGAAGAGACCCAGTACTTC; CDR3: CATSRGQGEETQYF
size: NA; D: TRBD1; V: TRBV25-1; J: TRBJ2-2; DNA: TGTGCCAGCGGGGGACAGGGGTCCACCGGGGAGCTGTTTTTT; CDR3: CASGGQGSTGELFF
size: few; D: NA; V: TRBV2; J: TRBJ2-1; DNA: TGTGCCTGTTACAGGGATGGGTCCTACAATGAGCAGTTCTTC; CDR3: CACYRDGSYNEQFF
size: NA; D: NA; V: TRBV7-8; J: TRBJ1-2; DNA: TGTGCCAGCAGCCCTCGGACCCAGGGCTATGGCTACACCTTC; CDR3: CASSPRTQGYGYTF
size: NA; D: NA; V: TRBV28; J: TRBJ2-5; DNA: TGTGCCAGCAGTGGGGGTGGACTACGCTCATGGACCCAGTACTTC; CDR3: CASSGGGLRSWTQYF
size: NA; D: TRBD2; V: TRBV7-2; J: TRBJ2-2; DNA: TGTGCCAGCAGGGCTGGCCTAGCGGGGGGGCTCGGCACCGGGGAGCTGTTTTTT; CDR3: CASRAGLAGGLGTGELFF
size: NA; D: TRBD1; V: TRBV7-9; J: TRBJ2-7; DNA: TGTGCCAGCAGGACGACAGGGGGAGAGCAGTACTTC; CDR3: CASRTTGGEQYF
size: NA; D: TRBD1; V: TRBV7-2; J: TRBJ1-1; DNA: TGTGCCAGCAGCCCCAGAGCCGGGACAGGGCTTTTGAACACTGAAGCTTTCTTT; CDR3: CASSPRAGTGLLNTEAFF
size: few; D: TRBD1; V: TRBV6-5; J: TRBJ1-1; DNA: TGTGCCAGCAGTTACGCGGACAGGGGGAAAGGCACTGAAGCTTTCTTT; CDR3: CASSYADRGKGTEAFF
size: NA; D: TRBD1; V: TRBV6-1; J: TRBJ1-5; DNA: TGTGCCTCGGGACAGGGGGCTTTTCAGCCCCAGCATTTT; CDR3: CASGQGAFQPQHF
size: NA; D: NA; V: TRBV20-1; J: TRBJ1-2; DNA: TGCAGTGCTAGACCCGCTCAGGGCTACACCTTC; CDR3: CSARPAQGYTF
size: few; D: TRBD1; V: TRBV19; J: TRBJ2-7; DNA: TGTGCCAGTAGACAAGGACAGGGCCCCTACGAGCAGTACTTC; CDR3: CASRQGQGPYEQYF
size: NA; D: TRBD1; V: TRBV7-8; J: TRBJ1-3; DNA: TGTGCCAGCAGCTCCGGGACAGTAAACACCATATATTTT; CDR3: CASSSGTVNTIYF
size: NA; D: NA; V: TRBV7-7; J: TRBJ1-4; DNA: TGTGCCAGCAGCTTAGGGGGGCGGGCTAATGAAAAACTGTTTTTT; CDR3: CASSLGGRANEKLFF
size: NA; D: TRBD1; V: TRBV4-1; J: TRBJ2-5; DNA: TGCGCCAGCAGCCAAGGGGACAGGGAGGGATCGGTCCAGTACTTC; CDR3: CASSQGDREGSVQYF
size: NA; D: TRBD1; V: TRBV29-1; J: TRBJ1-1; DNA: TGCAGCGCAAATACAGGGGTTAGCGCTGAAGCTTTCTTT; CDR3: CSANTGVSAEAFF
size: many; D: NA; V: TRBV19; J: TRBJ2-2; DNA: TGTGCCAGTAGTATGGGCAGGGCGAACACCGGGGAGCTGTTTTTT; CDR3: CASSMGRANTGELFF
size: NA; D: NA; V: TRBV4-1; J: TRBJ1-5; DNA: TGCGCCAGCAGCCGGGAAGGGGCCTTTAGCAATCAGCCCCAGCATTTT; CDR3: CASSREGAFSNQPQHF
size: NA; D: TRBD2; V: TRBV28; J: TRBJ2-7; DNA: TGTGCCAGCAGTTATAGCGGGATTATGTACGAGCAGTACTTC; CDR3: CASSYSGIMYEQYF
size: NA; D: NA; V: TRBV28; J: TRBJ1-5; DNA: TGTGCCAGCAGTTTAGAGGGACAACAGCCCCAGCATTTT; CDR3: CASSLEGQQPQHF
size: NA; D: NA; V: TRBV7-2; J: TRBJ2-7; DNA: TGTGCCAGCAGCCCCGGGTTCTCCTACGAGCAGTACTTC; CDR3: CASSPGFSYEQYF
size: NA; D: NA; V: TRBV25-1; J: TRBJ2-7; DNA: TGTGCCAGCAGTGATTCCGGGGGAAGCTCCTACGAGCAGTACTTC; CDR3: CASSDSGGSSYEQYF
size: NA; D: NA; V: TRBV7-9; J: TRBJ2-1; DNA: TGTTCCAGCAGCTTGACCCTAGCCTCGCAGTTCTTC; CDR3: CSSSLTLASQFF
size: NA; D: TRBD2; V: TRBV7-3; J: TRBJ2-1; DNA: TGTGCCAGCAGCAAGACTAGCGGGGGGTTAAGATCAAACAATGAGCAGTTCTTC; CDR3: CASSKTSGGLRSNNEQFF
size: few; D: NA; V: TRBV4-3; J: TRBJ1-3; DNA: TGCGCCAGCAGCCAAGATCCAGGGTTCTCTGGAAACACCATATATTTT; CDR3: CASSQDPGFSGNTIYF
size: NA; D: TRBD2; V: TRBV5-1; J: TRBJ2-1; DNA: TGCGCCAGCAGCTCACGGCTAGCGGACAATGAGCAGTTCTTC; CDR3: CASSSRLADNEQFF